The clone carrying this TCR beta chain appeared once. This sample was included in a study of shared clonotypes between healthy human individuals. Sequenced by immunoSEQ multiplex PCR; TCRdb stores in-frame clones only, minus some. Found here are a few million clones, around 94% of them singletons; the top ten hold 0.14%. Per the germline V gene, CDR1 is SNHLY and CDR2 is FYNNEI. V shed 4 bases and J 4 bases; nucleotides not matched to a gene: 8. This CDR3 is built from 15 residues. Sequencing used naive CD4+ T cells sorted from blood. Subset noted: CD45RA+ positively selected. The chain has TRBV2 and TRBJ2-3; 7 nucleotides agree with TRBD2. The origin of this receptor is a man aged 18 to 35 in good health. The CDR3 protein is CASSVLASGSDTQYF. CDR3 sequence (DNA): TGTGCCAGCAGTGTTTTGGCTAGCGGCTCAGATACGCAGTATTTT. The entire variable domain, with the rest obtained from reference TRBV2 and TRBJ2-3, is as follows: EPEVTQTPSHQVTQMGQEVILRCVPISNHLYFYWYRQILGQKVEFLVSFYNNEISEKSEIFDDQFSVERPDGSNFTLKIRSTKLEDSAMYFCASSVLASGSDTQYFGPGTRLTVL.